Sequencing of this TCR beta chain was carried out in a study of blood T cell repertoires in COVID-19. Study-wide background: Whether acute or convalescent, the COVID-19 samples came from the United States, Italy and Spain. Sources were T cells, B-cell-depleted T cells, or PBMCs; the material itself was cDNA or gDNA.

As handled by the study authors: It was from reference gene primer amplification that nucleated cell counts were estimated. Generated by immunoSEQ multiplex PCR, the TCRdb table keeps only in-frame clones and is missing some. V and J calls and clone size are given by that table; D and trimming were obtained from the DNA. The data hold 55,000 to 80,000 clones, with 85% to 90% observed a single time. The CDR3 totals 15 residues. Trimming shortened V by 0 bases and J by 0 bases, and 8 bases separated the two germline ends. The germline V gene encodes CDR1 LGHNA and CDR2 YSLEER. This chain connects TRBV4-3 to TRBJ1-2; tentatively, D is TRBD1 (5 bases). Specimen: peripheral blood. The sequence derives from an older woman with acute or convalescent COVID-19. The CDR3 DNA sequence: TGCGCCAGCAGCCAAGACAGGGATTCTAACTATGGCTACACCTTC. Translated: CASSQDRDSNYGYTF.